This entry lists 27 T cell receptor beta chains sequenced from one sample in a study of cytomegalovirus exposure and HLA in healthy donors. Assay: immunoSEQ multiplex PCR; the TCRdb copy retains only in-frame clones and omits some. The sample includes under 60,000 clones, roughly 88% seen only once; the top ten take roughly 6.7%. The sequencing input was PBMCs. The receptors shown here come from a woman under 40 in good health and CMV-seronegative.

V gene TRBV7-9 combines with J gene TRBJ1-5, with TRBD1 identical over 7 bases. The germline V gene has CDR1 SEHNR and CDR2 FQNEAQ (reference sequence). Trimming cost V 5 bases and J 4 bases; bases outside gene matches: 8. This CDR3 is built from 15 residues. The CDR3 DNA is TGTGCCAGCAGCCCGGGACAGAGTACGAATCAGCCCCAGCATTTT. This gives the protein CASSPGQSTNQPQHF.

The chain has TRBV28 and TRBJ2-1, with D perhaps TRBD2 (7 bases). Trimming left V 8 bases short and J 9 bases short, with 23 bases between. Germline V lookup: CDR1 MDHEN, CDR2 SYDVKM. This CDR3 region has 15 residues. The CDR3 DNA sequence: TGTGCCAGCCTCCTGGGGGGCGGGAGAGACGGTGAGCAGTTCTTC. It encodes CASLLGGGRDGEQFF.

The chain combines TRBV27 with TRBJ1-5; D not certain. Trimming removed 3 bases from V and 1 base from J, with 10 bases in between. This CDR3 region has 15 residues. Germline loops: CDR1 MNHEY, CDR2 SMNVEV (reference sequence). This CDR3 reads CASSFNRVSNQPQHF. In DNA form, the CDR3 reads TGTGCCAGCAGTTTTAATCGGGTGAGCAATCAGCCCCAGCATTTT.

With regard to this clone: At one end the junction does not follow the germline gene, possibly because of a read error. The chain carries TRBV28 and TRBJ2-1, with 8 bases fitting TRBD2. This CDR3 region has 13 residues. The germline V gene encodes CDR1 MDHEN and CDR2 SYDVKM. Here the CDR3 reads CASVSDPLAGSIF. Here the CDR3 DNA reads TGTGCCAGCGTTTCCGACCCCTTAGCGGGGTCAATCTTC.

The chain couples TRBV10-3 to TRBJ2-7; D ambiguous. With 4 bases removed from V and 1 base from J, the gap between germline ends came to 11 bases. The CDR3 runs 14 residues. Germline V lookup: CDR1 ENHRY, CDR2 SYGVKD. The CDR3 here is CAISARSKSYEQYF. CDR3 DNA: TGTGCCATCAGTGCCAGATCGAAATCCTACGAGCAGTACTTC.

This clone was observed once. J is TRBJ2-7 and V is TRBV5-1, with D tentatively TRBD1 (6 bases). Trimming pared 9 bases from V and 3 bases from J, leaving 16 bases between. Looked up from germline, CDR1 is SGHRS and CDR2 is YFSETQ. The CDR3 length is 13 residues. CDR3 amino acids: CATATDSRYEQYF. As DNA, the CDR3 is TGCGCCACCGCAACGGACAGCCGCTACGAGCAGTACTTC.

The chain is built from TRBV28 and TRBJ2-1; TRBD2 might be the D (5 bases). The ends were cut back, 5 bases at V and 6 bases at J, with 20 bases in the middle. The CDR3 loop spans 16 amino acids. Looked up from germline, CDR1 is MDHEN and CDR2 is SYDVKM. This CDR3 reads CASSIRGLALRNEQFF. In nucleotides, the CDR3 is TGTGCCAGCAGTATCCGTGGGCTAGCCCTTCGCAATGAGCAGTTCTTC.

The chain recombines TRBV5-6 with TRBJ1-1; tentative D call: TRBD1 (5 bases). Per germline, CDR1 SGHDT and CDR2 YYEEEE. V gave up 2 bases and J gave up 3 bases, with 11 bases separating them. This CDR3 spans 14 amino acids. CDR3 nucleotide sequence: TGTGCCAGCAGCTTACGTGGGGGGGACACTGAAGCTTTCTTT. It yields the protein CASSLRGGDTEAFF. Full variable domain (outside the CDR3, taken from reference TRBV5-6 and TRBJ1-1): DAGVTQSPTHLIKTRGQQVTLRCSPKSGHDTVSWYQQALGQGPQFIFQYYEEEERQRGNFPDRFSGHQFPNYSSELNVNALLLGDSALYLCASSLRGGDTEAFFGQGTRLTVV.

The chain recombines TRBV10-2 with TRBJ1-2, with 9 bases fitting TRBD1. Trimming removed 0 bases from V and 4 bases from J; junction bases left unmatched: 0. The germline gives CDR1 WSHSY, CDR2 SAAADI. This CDR3 has 14 amino acids. Here the CDR3 reads CASSESTGGYGYTF. CDR3 in DNA: TGCGCCAGCAGTGAGTCGACAGGGGGCTATGGCTACACCTTC.

This clone appeared a few times. Other DNA variants within this sample encode the same CDR3. The rearrangement links TRBV6-6 to TRBJ2-6; unclear D gene. The CDR3 extends over 15 amino acids. The V and J ends lost 3 bases and 1 base respectively, with 7 bases between them. CDR1 and CDR2 (germline): MNHNY, SVGAGI (reference sequence). The CDR3, as DNA: TGTGCCAGCAGTTATTCCTCTTCTGGGGCCAACGTCCTGACTTTC. Amino acids: CASSYSSSGANVLTF.

The chain combines TRBV7-6 with TRBJ1-5; 7 bases map to TRBD1. CDR1 and CDR2 (germline): SGHVS, FNYEAQ. V shed 2 bases and J 0 bases; nucleotides not matched to a gene: 16. This CDR3 is built from 20 residues. CDR3 bases: TGTGCCAGCAGCTTAAGGTTCGGGGACAGCAGTTCTTATAGCAATCAGCCCCAGCATTTT. This gives the protein CASSLRFGDSSSYSNQPQHF.

This rearrangement joins TRBV9 to TRBJ2-1; 14 nucleotides line up with TRBD2. Germline V CDR1 and CDR2: SGDLS, YYNGEE. The V gene end was trimmed by 3 bases and the J gene end by 6 bases; junction bases not matched to a gene: 8. CDR3 length: 17 residues. The CDR3 nucleotides are TGTGCCAGCAGCGGCGGGACTAGCGGGAGCGAGTTCAATGAGCAGTTCTTC. It yields the protein CASSGGTSGSEFNEQFF.

The chain joins TRBV5-1 to TRBJ2-5, with 7 nucleotides matching TRBD2. Germline V gene lookup returns CDR1 SGHRS and CDR2 YFSETQ. CDR3 length: 13 amino acids. Unmatched junction bases numbered 2, after V lost 2 bases and J lost 4 bases. CDR3 loop: CASSFTGGETQYF. The CDR3 DNA reads as TGCGCCAGCAGCTTCACGGGAGGAGAGACCCAGTACTTC.

The chain couples TRBV27 to TRBJ2-1; D is unresolved. Germline V gene sequence: CDR1 MNHEY, CDR2 SMNVEV (reference sequence). Trimming pared 3 bases from V and 9 bases from J, leaving 6 bases between. This CDR3 comprises 11 residues. The CDR3 protein is CASSFPGEQFF. The CDR3 DNA reads as TGTGCCAGCAGTTTTCCGGGTGAGCAGTTCTTC.

CDR3 nucleotides: TGTGCCAGCAGCCCGGAACCCGGGGTCTCTGGAAACACCATATATTTT. As protein: CASSPEPGVSGNTIYF. J is TRBJ1-3 and V is TRBV5-4; no definite D call. V gave up 4 bases and J gave up 0 bases, with 14 bases separating them. The CDR3 is made up of 16 amino acids. Germline V gene sequence: CDR1 SGHNT, CDR2 YYREEE (reference sequence).

There are a few counts of this clone. The J gene is TRBJ1-5, the V gene TRBV6-5; possible D gene TRBD1, 5 bases. V was trimmed by 7 bases and J by 4 bases, leaving 8 bases between them. The germline CDR1 and CDR2 sequences are MNHEY and SVGAGI. The CDR3 length is 12 residues. The CDR3 nucleotides read TGTGCCAGCAAGGGGCCTAATCAGCCCCAGCATTTT. This encodes CASKGPNQPQHF.

The rearrangement joins TRBV5-5 to TRBJ1-1; D call uncertain. CDR3 length: 13 amino acids. Trimming stripped 2 bases from V and 5 bases from J, with 10 bases between. Germline CDR1 is SGHKS and CDR2 is YYEKEE (reference sequence). The CDR3 here is CASSLTERTEAFF. CDR3 in DNA: TGTGCCAGCAGCTTAACAGAAAGAACTGAAGCTTTCTTT.

This chain connects TRBV7-6 to TRBJ2-1; 7 bases fit TRBD2. After removal of 6 bases from V and 8 bases from J, the junction contained 1 base not matched to a gene. The CDR3 totals 11 residues. CDR1 is SGHVS and CDR2 is FNYEAQ in the germline V gene. The CDR3, as DNA: TGTGCCAGCAGGCTAGCGGATGAGCAGTTCTTC. It codes for CASRLADEQFF.

The chain joins TRBV2 to TRBJ1-2; 11 bases are a match to TRBD1. Germline CDR1 is SNHLY and CDR2 is FYNNEI. The J segment lost 3 bases and the V segment lost 4 bases, leaving 4 bases of the junction unmatched. This CDR3 spans 15 amino acids. CDR3 in DNA: TGTGCCAGCAGTGTTTGGGACAGGGGGGACTATGGCTACACCTTC. It is translated as CASSVWDRGDYGYTF.

V and J are TRBV21-1 and TRBJ1-5; the table's D call TRBD1 went unverified against the DNA. TRBV21-1 is tagged as a pseudogene. The CDR3 has 16 amino acids. CDR3 region: CASSNLGQGINQPQHF. CDR3 coding DNA: TGTGCCAGCAGCAATCTGGGACAGGGCATCAATCAGCCCCAGCATTTT.

The J gene is TRBJ2-3, the V gene TRBV28; D may be TRBD2 (6 bases). This CDR3 is built from 11 residues. V was clipped by 7 bases and J by 10 bases, with 12 bases between them. The V gene's germline CDR1 is MDHEN and CDR2 SYDVKM. The CDR3, as DNA: TGTGCCAGCACTAAGACTAGGGCGCAGTATTTT. It specifies CASTKTRAQYF.

The rearrangement joins TRBV28 to TRBJ2-5; D is possibly TRBD1 (6 bases). The germline V gene encodes CDR1 MDHEN and CDR2 SYDVKM. Trimming took off 3 bases at V and 1 base at J, with 9 bases between the two ends. The CDR3 loop spans 14 amino acids. The CDR3 DNA follows: TGTGCCAGCAGTTTGGACAGCCTCCAAGAGACCCAGTACTTC. Translation: CASSLDSLQETQYF.

V gene TRBV6-1 combines with J gene TRBJ1-2; TRBD1 aligns across 7 bases. J was trimmed by 9 bases and V by 10 bases; bases with no gene match: 14. The length of the CDR3 is 13 residues. Germline values: CDR1 MNHNS, CDR2 SASEGT. The CDR3 DNA follows: TGTGCCACCCATGGTGGGGCAGGGGGAAGCTACACCTTC. Its translation is CATHGGAGGSYTF.

This clone has only one observation. The chain recombines TRBV20-1 with TRBJ2-7; D perhaps matches TRBD1 (6 bases). V shed 8 bases and J shed 2 bases, with 10 bases lying between them. The CDR3 runs 11 residues. Germline CDR1 and CDR2: DFQATT and SNEGSKA (reference sequence). The CDR3 nucleotides read TGCAGTTCCGGGACACCCTACGAGCAGTACTTC. As protein: CSSGTPYEQYF.

Comments on this clone: A junction end diverges from the germline sequence, so it may reflect a read error. The chain is built from TRBV11-2 and TRBJ2-7, with TRBD2 matching over 7 bases. CDR3 length equals 16 residues. From germline, CDR1 is SGHAT and CDR2 FQNNGV. In DNA, the CDR3 is TGTGCCAGCAGCTCACTTCATTGGGGGGGAGGACTTCATCCTGCATTC. Translation gives CASSSLHWGGGLHPAF.

The J gene is TRBJ2-5, the V gene TRBV10-1; the D gene is possibly TRBD1 (5 bases). Germline lookup yields CDR1 WNHNN and CDR2 SYGVQD (reference sequence). V lost 3 bases, J lost 5 bases, and 10 bases lay in between. The CDR3 extends over 13 amino acids. The CDR3 bases are TGCGCCAGCAGTGATTCAGGGTGGGAGACCCAGTACTTC. Its protein product is CASSDSGWETQYF.

V usage is TRBV27 and J usage is TRBJ1-5; TRBD1 aligns across 8 bases. CDR1 and CDR2 (germline): MNHEY, SMNVEV (reference sequence). Trimming took 0 bases from V and 7 from J; bases not matched to a gene: 5. The CDR3 sequence is 15 residues long. The CDR3 is CASSLSGTGWQPQHF. The CDR3 bases are TGTGCCAGCAGTTTATCGGGGACAGGATGGCAGCCCCAGCATTTT.